This is a list of T cell receptor beta chains from one sample in a study of T cells in Graves' hyperthyroidism and ophthalmopathy. In TCRdb, the multiplex PCR reads were re-called with MiXCR into one record per CDR3 protein. Of about 500,000 distinct CDR3 sequences detected, around 15% appear once; the ten largest clones hold less than 20%. Sequenced: blood. The origin of the receptors is a woman between 18 and 29 years old with Graves' hyperthyroidism. CDR3s leave out the opening cysteine and the closing phenylalanine or tryptophan. Size values are once, few and many counts, or a class for expanded clones, and some rows have none.

v_gene	j_gene	abundance	CDR3aa
TRBV29-1	TRBJ1-1	many	SVVVNTEAF
TRBV30	TRBJ1-2	many	AWEGTGPHYGYT
TRBV24-1	TRBJ1-2	many	ATSDPQTGAYGYT
TRBV11-3	TRBJ1-1	many	ASSFTDMNTEAF
TRBV12-3/TRBV12-4	TRBJ2-3	many	ASSPGLASDTQY
TRBV7-9	TRBJ2-1	NA	ASSLVTSGSKDEQF
TRBV7-3	TRBJ2-2	few	ASSLSLAGGGAGELF
TRBV7-2	TRBJ2-1	NA	ASSWRERMYNEQL
TRBV7-2	TRBJ2-1	few	ASSFGSSGTQQF
TRBV27	TRBJ1-1	NA	ASSLRAEAQKAF
TRBV24-1	TRBJ2-5	few	ATSDLGQPGRQETQY
TRBV6-1	TRBJ2-3	NA	ASGARAWGTDTQY
TRBV28	TRBJ2-7	many	ASSLPDRGLYEQY
TRBV2	TRBJ2-2	many	ASSESAGGLAGELF
TRBV27	TRBJ2-1	NA	ASSLSSRGGWGYNEQF
TRBV5-1	TRBJ1-2	few	ASSLADRGLDYGYT
TRBV12-3/TRBV12-4	TRBJ2-1	many	ASSPPFNEQF
TRBV18	TRBJ1-1	NA	ASSPGQGAAEAF
TRBV9	TRBJ2-3	few	ASSPPGLRADTQY
TRBV20-1	TRBJ1-1	NA	SARAGGAGEAF
TRBV10-3	TRBJ2-3	many	AISESLSGRASDTQY
TRBV7-8	TRBJ2-6	many	ASSLRAASGANVLT
TRBV20-1	TRBJ2-7	NA	SAGTSTYEQY
TRBV25-1	TRBJ2-7	NA	ASSEYGPTYEQY
TRBV20-1	TRBJ2-3	many	SAQRGDTQY
TRBV5-1	TRBJ1-1	many	ASSRDTWLNTEAF
TRBV6-1	TRBJ1-2	NA	ASGSNYGYT
TRBV10-3	TRBJ1-5	NA	ASSEARRARDSNQPQH
TRBV19	TRBJ1-1	many	ASKIIETSALNTEAF
TRBV12-3/TRBV12-4	TRBJ1-5	NA	AGSLNGAGQPQH
TRBV2	TRBJ1-3	many	ASSEEAGFSGNTIY
TRBV11-2	TRBJ2-1	many	ASSLAASGIDEQF
TRBV11-1	TRBJ2-3	many	ASSSGTSVDTQY
TRBV6-2/TRBV6-3	TRBJ2-2	NA	ASSATVPTGELF
TRBV30	TRBJ1-2	few	AWSEWRDVGYT
TRBV9	TRBJ1-1	NA	ASSAPGTVNTEAF